This TCR beta chain was observed in a study of vaccination and CD4 T cells after COVID-19. The CDR3 covers 14 residues. Germline values: CDR1 DFQATT, CDR2 SNEGSKA (reference sequence). Trimming shortened V by 6 bases and J by 0 bases, and 12 bases separated the two germline ends. In the case of this clonotype: Antigen unknown.

Stated treatment: roughly 10-day PBMC culture with coronavirus spike peptide pools or control peptides (ViraFEST assay). ViraFEST used peptide pools to expand antigen-specific T cells and subsequently sequenced their TCRs. Cultured CD4+ T-cell DNA underwent Oncomine TCR Beta short-read sequencing. Genomic DNA extraction was carried out from cultured CD4+ T cells. TCRdb used MiXCR to reprocess the PCR reads, holding one entry per CDR3 protein. The sample includes about 12,000 distinct CDR3 sequences, roughly three fifths of them seen just once. The source material was CD4+ T cells from blood, cultured in vitro. The origin of this receptor is a human donor who had recovered from COVID-19. V gene TRBV20-1 combines with J gene TRBJ1-3; tentatively, D is TRBD1 (6 bases). The CDR3 DNA sequence: TGCAGTGCCACAGAGGACAGCTCTGGAAACACCATATATTTT. It codes for CSATEDSSGNTIYF.